One and the same sample provided the 26 T cell receptor beta chains below, sequenced in a study of shared clonotypes between healthy human individuals. TCRdb's table, derived via immunoSEQ multiplex PCR, lists solely in-frame clones and lacks some. Of 2.3 million or so clones in the sample, more than 85% were seen once. Sequences were obtained from naive CD4+ T cells from PBMCs. The subset: CD45RA+ positively selected. The receptors were gathered from a young man in good health. Some clones in this sample may be carry-over from other donors' samples.

The V gene is TRBV18, the J gene TRBJ1-4; no clear D. V was clipped by 3 bases and J by 0 bases, with 14 bases between them. This CDR3 is 17 amino acids long. CDR1 KGHSH and CDR2 LQKENI come from the germline V gene. The CDR3 protein is CASSPAPLSATNEKLFF. CDR3 DNA: TGTGCCAGCTCACCCGCCCCTCTCAGTGCAACTAATGAAAAACTGTTTTTT.

This clone was recorded only once. The chain uses TRBV6-1 and TRBJ2-7, with D tentatively TRBD1 (6 bases). Germline V CDR1 and CDR2: MNHNS, SASEGT. V lost 9 bases and J lost 0, with 18 bases in between. The CDR3 covers 15 residues. The CDR3 reads CASNNVNRASYEQYF. In DNA, the CDR3 is TGTGCCAGTAATAACGTAAACAGGGCCTCCTACGAGCAGTACTTC.

The chain has TRBV15 and TRBJ1-1; no reliable D call. Germline V CDR1 and CDR2: LNHNV, YYDKDF (reference sequence). This CDR3 is built from 14 residues. The V end lost 1 base, the J end lost 1 base, and 7 bases lay between the germline ends. This CDR3 reads CATSRGRQNTEAFF. The CDR3 DNA reads TGTGCCACCAGCAGAGGACGGCAGAACACTGAAGCTTTCTTT.

This clone was counted only a few times. The rearrangement uses TRBV6-5 and TRBJ1-1; maybe TRBD1 (5 bases). The germline gives CDR1 MNHEY, CDR2 SVGAGI. The length of the CDR3 is 13 residues. The V end was cut by 5 bases, the J end by 12 bases, with 19 bases between. The CDR3 spells CASSGRDRSTTFF. The DNA of the CDR3 is TGTGCCAGCAGTGGGCGGGACCGTTCGACGACTTTCTTT.

In DNA, the CDR3 is TGTGCCAGCAGCTCTGGACTAGCGGGAGGTGTGGATACGCAGTATTTT. Its translation: CASSSGLAGGVDTQYF. V is TRBV7-3 and J is TRBJ2-3; 14 bases align to TRBD2. This CDR3 comprises 16 residues. The junction had 6 bases not matched to a gene; V was cut back by 4 bases and J by 6 bases. Germline V gene sequence: CDR1 SGHTA, CDR2 FQGTGA.

In its sample, this clone was seen once. The chain couples TRBV6-5 to TRBJ2-7, with D possibly matching TRBD1 (5 bases). The V gene's germline CDR1 is MNHEY and CDR2 SVGAGI. The V gene lost 6 bases and the J gene lost 4 bases, with 19 bases spanning the gap. This CDR3 region has 15 residues. CDR3 sequence (DNA): TGTGCCAGCAGCCAGTCCGGTGGACACATATACGAGCAGTACTTC. The encoded protein is CASSQSGGHIYEQYF.

The genes are TRBV7-2 and TRBJ2-1; D call uncertain. The V and J ends lost 2 bases and 4 bases respectively, with 12 bases between them. The CDR3 is made up of 15 amino acids. CDR1 and CDR2 from the germline V gene are SGHTA and FQGNSA. The chain's CDR3 is CASSLNPPPYNEQFF. In nucleotides, the CDR3 is TGTGCCAGCAGCTTAAACCCGCCACCATACAATGAGCAGTTCTTC.

The chain joins TRBV28 to TRBJ1-2, with 9 positions matching TRBD1. The V segment lost 4 bases and the J segment 7 bases; nucleotides outside the gene matches: 13. The length of the CDR3 is 16 residues. Germline values: CDR1 MDHEN, CDR2 SYDVKM. The CDR3 here is CASSSWGQGGGVGYTF. The CDR3 DNA sequence: TGTGCCAGCAGTTCATGGGGACAGGGTGGGGGCGTTGGCTACACCTTC.

In its sample, this clone was seen once. The chain uses TRBV6-1 and TRBJ2-2; D call uncertain. The CDR3 runs 16 residues. The germline gives CDR1 MNHNS, CDR2 SASEGT. Deletions cut 3 bases from V and 5 bases from J, with 16 bases between. The chain's CDR3 is CASSDQGRLPTGELFF. The CDR3 bases are TGTGCCAGCAGTGACCAAGGACGGCTACCGACCGGGGAGCTGTTTTTT.

The chain recombines TRBV11-3 with TRBJ1-1; TRBD1 might be the D (5 bases). The CDR3 sequence is 12 residues long. Per germline, CDR1 SGHNT and CDR2 YENEEA. V was shortened by 3 bases and J by 7 bases, with 9 bases between the two germline ends. The CDR3 DNA is TGTGCCAGCAGCTTCAGGGACGGTGAAGCTTTCTTT. Protein: CASSFRDGEAFF.

In this sample, this clone turned up a few times. The chain employs TRBV4-1 and TRBJ1-5; D remains ambiguous. The CDR3 consists of 13 residues. The germline V gene has CDR1 MGHRA and CDR2 YSYEKL. V was pared by 4 bases and J by 6 bases, with 10 bases between. CDR3 region: CASSLLPRQPQHF. The DNA for the CDR3 is TGCGCCAGCAGCCTCCTACCCCGTCAGCCCCAGCATTTT.

Notes on this clone: This same CDR3 is encoded by further DNA sequences in the sample. The rearrangement joins TRBV30 to TRBJ2-2; either TRBD1 or TRBD2 may fit D (5 bases each). CDR1 and CDR2 (germline): GTSNPN, SVGIG (reference sequence). Deletions cut 5 bases from V and 4 bases from J, with 5 bases between. This CDR3 has 11 residues. CDR3 in DNA: TGTGCCTGGGGGGGCACCGGGGAGCTGTTTTTT. This codes for CAWGGTGELFF.

The chain links TRBV6-6 to TRBJ1-5; the D gene is possibly TRBD1 (5 bases). The V and J ends lost 0 bases and 3 bases respectively, with 6 bases between them. In germline, CDR1 is MNHNY, CDR2 SVGAGI (reference sequence). This CDR3 is 14 amino acids long. The CDR3 DNA sequence: TGTGCCAGCAGTTACTCAGGGGCCAATCAGCCCCAGCATTTT. Its protein product is CASSYSGANQPQHF.

Points on this clone: Other DNA sequences in the sample encode the same CDR3. The chain combines TRBV5-1 with TRBJ2-1, with 9 bases aligning to TRBD2. This CDR3 is built from 15 residues. V was pared by 4 bases and J by 2 bases, with 4 bases of the junction left unmatched. Germline lookup yields CDR1 SGHRS and CDR2 YFSETQ. The CDR3 protein is CASSISGRPYNEQFF. CDR3 nucleotide sequence: TGCGCCAGCAGCATTAGCGGGAGACCCTACAATGAGCAGTTCTTC.

The table lists this clone with a count of one. The chain is built from TRBV10-3 and TRBJ2-2; TRBD1 might be the D (6 bases). The CDR3 spans 15 residues. Trimming cost V 4 bases and J 1 base, with 10 bases left between them. Germline V CDR1 and CDR2: ENHRY, SYGVKD. The chain's CDR3 is CAISGQVLNTGELFF. CDR3 coding DNA: TGTGCCATCAGTGGACAGGTGCTGAACACCGGGGAGCTGTTTTTT.

The chain joins TRBV9 to TRBJ2-2, with 8 bases lining up with TRBD1. The germline CDR1 and CDR2 sequences are SGDLS and YYNGEE. V shed 2 bases and J 2 bases; nucleotides not matched to a gene: 5. CDR3 size: 16 residues. Written as DNA, the CDR3 is TGTGCCAGCAGCGTCAGGGGGCACCTAAACACCGGGGAGCTGTTTTTT. Protein: CASSVRGHLNTGELFF.

The V call is TRBV4-1, the J call TRBJ2-3; 12 bases align to TRBD2. V gave up 6 bases and J gave up 7 bases; unmatched junction bases: 2. Per the germline V gene, CDR1 is MGHRA and CDR2 is YSYEKL. CDR3 length: 13 residues. CDR3 in DNA: TGCGCCAGCAGGCTAGCGGGAGGGCATACGCAGTATTTT. Protein product: CASRLAGGHTQYF.

This chain uses TRBV9 with TRBJ2-1, with D unresolved. This CDR3 comprises 15 residues. V gave up 0 bases and J gave up 8 bases, with 15 bases separating them. Germline V gene lookup returns CDR1 SGDLS and CDR2 YYNGEE. The CDR3 loop reads CASSVGPLTWDEQFF. The DNA of the CDR3 is TGTGCCAGCAGCGTAGGTCCACTAACATGGGATGAGCAGTTCTTC.

Here the CDR3 reads CASSFAGGSGTDTQYF. The DNA of the CDR3 is TGCGCCAGCAGCTTCGCCGGGGGGAGCGGCACAGATACGCAGTATTTT. This chain uses TRBV5-1 with TRBJ2-3; 7 nucleotides line up with TRBD2. The germline gives CDR1 SGHRS, CDR2 YFSETQ. This CDR3 comprises 16 residues. With V trimmed by 2 bases and J by 1 base, 7 bases remained unmatched.

The chain recombines TRBV2 with TRBJ1-1; D gene ambiguous. The V and J ends lost 5 bases and 1 base respectively, with 17 bases between them. Germline CDR1 reads SNHLY; CDR2 reads FYNNEI. CDR3 length: 16 amino acids. The CDR3: CASSLQGWAQNTEAFF. The CDR3, as DNA: TGTGCCAGCAGTCTCCAAGGATGGGCTCAGAACACTGAAGCTTTCTTT.

Comments on this clone: At one end, the junction sequence differs from germline, possibly due to a read error. The CDR3 here is CANSFTRGGSEQYF. As DNA, the CDR3 is TGTGCCAACAGTTTTACCCGAGGAGGGAGCGAGCAGTACTTC. V and J are TRBV28 and TRBJ2-7, with D perhaps matching TRBD2 (6 bases). This CDR3 is 14 amino acids long. The germline V gene has CDR1 MDHEN and CDR2 SYDVKM.

The chain combines TRBV5-1 with TRBJ2-3, with D uncertain. With 0 bases removed from V and 2 bases from J, the gap between germline ends came to 13 bases. This CDR3 has 16 amino acids. Germline V gene sequence: CDR1 SGHRS, CDR2 YFSETQ. The CDR3 region is CASSLAAYLSTDTQYF. The CDR3 bases are TGCGCCAGCAGCTTGGCCGCCTACTTATCCACAGATACGCAGTATTTT.

The chain uses TRBV6-5 and TRBJ1-5; no definite D call. CDR1 and CDR2 from the germline V gene are MNHEY and SVGAGI. This CDR3 spans 13 amino acids. The V end lost 6 bases, the J end lost 3 bases, and 9 bases lay between the germline ends. The CDR3 is CASSPGVNQPQHF. DNA for the CDR3: TGTGCCAGCAGCCCAGGAGTCAATCAGCCCCAGCATTTT.

V gene TRBV18 combines with J gene TRBJ2-7; weak D call: TRBD1 (6 bases). In germline, CDR1 is KGHSH, CDR2 LQKENI. There are 16 residues in the CDR3. Trimming shortened V by 2 bases and J by 3 bases, and 17 bases separated the two germline ends. The CDR3 here is CASSPVGKQGNYEQYF. CDR3 coding DNA: TGTGCCAGCTCACCAGTGGGAAAACAGGGCAACTACGAGCAGTACTTC.

The chain carries TRBV5-1 and TRBJ2-7; D ambiguous. The length of the CDR3 is 14 residues. The V and J ends lost 0 bases and 3 bases respectively, with 10 bases between them. Germline assignment: CDR1 SGHRS and CDR2 YFSETQ. In nucleotides, the CDR3 is TGCGCCAGCAGCTTGGAGCCCCAACTCTACGAGCAGTACTTC. This sequence encodes CASSLEPQLYEQYF.

The rearrangement links TRBV30 to TRBJ2-7, with 7 bases fitting TRBD2. The CDR3 totals 15 residues. The V gene's germline CDR1 is GTSNPN and CDR2 SVGIG (reference sequence). V was pared by 6 bases and J by 3 bases, with 14 bases of the junction left unmatched. The CDR3 DNA is TGTGCCTGCCTTAATGCCGGGACTAATCTCTACGAGCAGTACTTC. This encodes CACLNAGTNLYEQYF.